Listed here is a single TCR beta chain. What it binds is not known. This entry comes from a study of cytomegalovirus exposure and HLA in healthy donors. Overall study results and limits: Some TCR beta chains (more than 150 of them) were listed as cytomegalovirus-associated. Researchers reported that a few CMV-associated chains were confirmed in vitro as CMV antigen-specific.

The CDR3 has 13 residues. Trimming removed 3 bases at V and 4 bases at J, with 9 bases between. Per germline, CDR1 MDHEN and CDR2 SYDVKM. Measured with immunoSEQ multiplex PCR; TCRdb has only the in-frame clones, and not every one. The sample includes 200,000 to 250,000 clones, 80% to 90% of them seen just once. The TCR comes from a man aged 18 to 30 in good health and CMV-seronegative. The specimen sequenced was PBMCs. V and J are TRBV28 and TRBJ1-1; D is uncertain. The CDR3 sequence: CASSLREFTEAFF. DNA of the CDR3: TGTGCCAGCAGTTTGCGGGAGTTCACTGAAGCTTTCTTT.